A selection of T cell receptor beta chains follows, all from one sample in a study of cytomegalovirus exposure and HLA in healthy donors. Generated by immunoSEQ multiplex PCR, the TCRdb table keeps only in-frame clones and is missing some. The top ten hold 1.9% of the sample, which has about 72,000 clones, roughly 86% seen once. Sequencing was performed on PBMCs. These receptors all come from a man aged 18 to 29 in good health and CMV-seronegative. Both conserved end residues are part of each CDR3. The D gene is left open where the match is weak. Some rows have no size entry. The others give once, few or many, or a class for an expanded clone.

d_gene | j_gene | abundance | v_gene | CDR3aa | CDR3nt
- | TRBJ2-2 | once | TRBV19 | CASTREAGELFF | TGTGCCAGTACCCGGGAAGCCGGGGAGCTGTTTTTT
- | TRBJ1-2 | - | TRBV20-1 | CSAWGGGYTF | TGCAGTGCTTGGGGAGGCGGCTACACCTTC
TRBD1 | TRBJ1-1 | - | TRBV7-3 | CASGLGQPNTEAFF | TGTGCCAGCGGGTTGGGACAGCCGAACACTGAAGCTTTCTTT
- | TRBJ1-2 | - | TRBV18 | CASSSLPRQDTTNYGYTF | TGTGCCAGCTCCTCCCTACCACGCCAAGACACCACTAACTATGGCTACACCTTC
TRBD2 | TRBJ2-5 | - | TRBV4-3 | CASSQDSETSGVFGRRETQYF | TGCGCCAGCAGCCAAGATAGCGAGACTAGCGGGGTTTTTGGACGCCGGGAGACCCAGTACTTC
TRBD1 | TRBJ1-2 | few | TRBV5-1 | CASSIAGTDYGYTF | TGCGCCAGCAGCATAGCCGGGACAGACTATGGCTACACCTTC
- | TRBJ2-2 | - | TRBV25-1 | CASSEPRFPGELFF | TGTGCCAGCAGTGAACCGCGTTTTCCCGGGGAGCTGTTTTTT
- | TRBJ1-1 | few | TRBV15 | CATRRGRQGWTEAFF | TGTGCCACCAGAAGGGGAAGGCAGGGATGGACTGAAGCTTTCTTT
- | TRBJ1-5 | - | TRBV28 | CASRLREVFLRGNQPQHF | TGTGCCAGCAGGCTCAGGGAGGTCTTTCTTCGAGGCAATCAGCCCCAGCATTTT
- | TRBJ1-2 | - | TRBV9 | CASSPQLALSGYTF | TGTGCCAGCAGCCCCCAGTTGGCCTTAAGTGGCTACACCTTC
- | TRBJ2-1 | - | TRBV4-1 | CASSQVRADEQFF | TGCGCCAGCAGCCAAGTACGAGCCGATGAGCAGTTCTTC
- | TRBJ2-1 | - | TRBV7-2 | CASSFGLVKANEQFF | TGTGCCAGCAGCTTCGGACTGGTTAAGGCTAATGAGCAGTTCTTC
TRBD1 | TRBJ2-7 | - | TRBV5-4 | CASSLKGQYYEQYF | TGTGCCAGCAGCTTGAAGGGACAGTACTACGAGCAGTACTTC
- | TRBJ1-2 | - | TRBV5-1 | CASSPQKPYGYTF | TGCGCCAGCAGCCCGCAGAAACCTTATGGCTACACCTTC
TRBD2 | TRBJ2-1 | - | TRBV5-1 | CASSLVGSSGGEQFF | TGCGCCAGCAGCTTGGTTGGGTCCAGCGGGGGTGAGCAGTTCTTC
TRBD1 | TRBJ2-7 | - | TRBV7-9 | CASSLYIGQGPYEQYF | TGTGCCAGCAGCTTATATATCGGACAGGGGCCCTACGAGCAGTACTTC
- | TRBJ2-7 | - | TRBV6-1 | CASSGQALGAHEQYF | TGTGCCAGCAGTGGCCAGGCATTAGGGGCTCACGAGCAGTACTTC
TRBD1 | TRBJ1-1 | - | TRBV19 | CASRGQGAGTEAFF | TGTGCCAGTAGGGGACAGGGGGCCGGCACTGAAGCTTTCTTT
TRBD1 | TRBJ1-4 | - | TRBV29-1 | CSVRTGISEKLFF | TGCAGCGTTCGGACAGGGATAAGTGAAAAACTGTTTTTT
TRBD1 | TRBJ1-1 | few | TRBV9 | CASSVTGGPTEAFF | TGTGCCAGCAGCGTCACAGGGGGTCCCACTGAAGCTTTCTTT
TRBD1 | TRBJ2-3 | - | TRBV5-4 | CASSMDRGRTDTQYF | TGTGCCAGCAGCATGGACAGGGGGAGAACAGATACGCAGTATTTT
- | TRBJ1-2 | - | TRBV10-2 | CASSTLSRANYGYTF | TGCGCCAGCAGCACCTTGAGCAGGGCGAACTATGGCTACACCTTC
TRBD1 | TRBJ1-1 | few | TRBV6-5 | CASRPGGTGHTEAFF | TGTGCCAGCAGACCCGGAGGGACAGGCCACACTGAAGCTTTCTTT
TRBD1 | TRBJ1-5 | once | TRBV5-1 | CASSRDSSNQPQHF | TGCGCCAGCAGCCGGGACAGCAGCAATCAGCCCCAGCATTTT
- | TRBJ2-2 | few | TRBV9 | CASSIGGSFPETGELFF | TGTGCCAGCAGCATTGGGGGGTCTTTCCCCGAGACCGGGGAGCTGTTTTTT
- | TRBJ1-4 | once | TRBV28 | CASRYGDNLNEKLFF | TGTGCCAGCAGATACGGGGACAACCTTAATGAAAAACTGTTTTTT
TRBD1 | TRBJ1-6 | - | TRBV19 | CASSGQGMRSPLHF | TGTGCCAGTAGTGGACAGGGCATGAGATCACCCCTCCACTTT
TRBD1 | TRBJ2-7 | - | TRBV7-2 | CASSHPGQGYEQYF | TGTGCCAGCAGCCATCCGGGACAGGGCTACGAGCAGTACTTC
- | TRBJ1-5 | - | TRBV19 | CASSIDRGPQHF | TGTGCCAGTAGTATAGATAGGGGGCCCCAGCATTTT
- | TRBJ2-3 | - | TRBV5-4 | CASSAGLLGTDTQYF | TGTGCCAGCAGCGCGGGGTTACTGGGCACAGATACGCAGTATTTT
TRBD1 | TRBJ1-1 | - | TRBV6-6 | CASSYPTGGLNTEAFF | TGTGCCAGCAGTTACCCCACAGGGGGCTTGAACACTGAAGCTTTCTTT
TRBD1 | TRBJ2-7 | - | TRBV7-2 | CASSSVPGQVGHF | TGTGCCAGCAGCTCCGTCCCGGGACAGGTCGGGCACTTC
- | TRBJ1-6 | - | TRBV19 | CASRPQVRQGSSPLHF | TGTGCCAGTAGACCCCAAGTCCGGCAGGGAAGTTCACCCCTCCACTTT
- | TRBJ2-5 | few | TRBV6-5 | CASSYSRWGLGETQYF | TGTGCCAGCAGTTACTCGAGATGGGGGCTCGGGGAGACCCAGTACTTC
- | TRBJ2-5 | - | TRBV4-2 | CASSQDPTGAIQETQYF | TGTGCCAGCAGCCAAGATCCGACAGGAGCTATCCAAGAGACCCAGTACTTC
TRBD1 | TRBJ1-2 | - | TRBV28 | CASSLTGNSNYGYTF | TGTGCCAGCAGCTTGACAGGGAACAGTAACTATGGCTACACCTTC
TRBD1 | TRBJ1-1 | few | TRBV6-6 | CATATGGTEAFF | TGTGCCACCGCGACAGGGGGCACTGAAGCTTTCTTT
TRBD2 | TRBJ2-7 | - | TRBV5-1 | CASTGSVAGGSEQYF | TGCGCCAGCACGGGATCTGTAGCGGGAGGTTCCGAGCAGTACTTC
- | TRBJ1-5 | - | TRBV28 | CASSTGSGVQPQHF | TGTGCCAGCAGTACAGGGTCTGGCGTTCAGCCCCAGCATTTT
TRBD1 | TRBJ1-2 | - | TRBV7-2 | CASSRGQAYGYTF | TGTGCCAGCAGCCGCGGACAGGCCTATGGCTACACCTTC
TRBD2 | TRBJ2-7 | - | TRBV10-3 | CAISASGATPYEQYF | TGTGCCATCAGTGCTAGCGGGGCAACCCCCTACGAGCAGTACTTC
TRBD1 | TRBJ1-2 | - | TRBV5-4 | CASSPGPGGTGNYGYTF | TGTGCCAGCAGCCCAGGCCCCGGTGGGACAGGGAACTATGGCTACACCTTC
- | TRBJ2-7 | - | TRBV5-1 | CASSLGNSYEQYF | TGCGCCAGCAGCCTCGGGAACTCCTACGAGCAGTACTTC